What follows are 16 T cell receptor beta chains derived from one specimen sequenced in a study of blood T cell repertoires in COVID-19. Some clones are missing from TCRdb's copy, which holds only in-frame ones; the method was immunoSEQ multiplex PCR. The sample holds 50,000 to 75,000 clones; roughly 84% are singletons and the top ten take roughly 5%. Sequencing used peripheral blood. The receptors were gathered from an older man in a cohort sampled during active COVID-19.

The CDR3 loop is CASSLGDMSSGNTIYF. In DNA, the CDR3 is TGTGCCAGCAGCTTAGGGGACATGAGCTCTGGAAACACCATATATTTT. The chain is built from TRBV13 and TRBJ1-3, with D maybe TRBD1 (5 bases). Germline CDR1 is PRHDT and CDR2 is FYEKMQ (reference sequence). The CDR3 totals 16 residues. Deletions cut 0 bases from V and 0 bases from J, with 9 bases between. The entire variable domain, with the rest obtained from reference TRBV13 and TRBJ1-3, is as follows: AAGVIQSPRHLIKEKRETATLKCYPIPRHDTVYWYQQGPGQDPQFLISFYEKMQSDKGSIPDRFSAQQFSDYHSELNMSSLELGDSALYFCASSLGDMSSGNTIYFGEGSWLTVV.

The V and J genes are TRBV19 and TRBJ1-4; D remains ambiguous. The CDR3 has 11 amino acids. The ends were cut back, 6 bases at V and 13 bases at J, with 12 bases in the middle. CDR1 is LNHDA, CDR2 SQIVND, per germline (reference sequence). CDR3 in DNA: TGTGCCAGTAGGAACACATTTCGACTGTTTTTT. This gives the protein CASRNTFRLFF.

The chain joins TRBV2 to TRBJ1-1; tentative D call: TRBD1 (6 bases). V lost 4 bases and J lost 4, with 16 bases in between. The CDR3 length is 15 residues. The V gene's germline CDR1 is SNHLY and CDR2 FYNNEI. The CDR3 DNA sequence: TGTGCCAGCAGTGGGTCCCTGGGGGCGAGCACTGAAGCTTTCTTT. It yields the protein CASSGSLGASTEAFF.

By share of the sample, this clone is medium-sized (0.01 to 0.1%). The chain recombines TRBV3-1 (or the pseudogene TRBV3-2) with TRBJ1-1, with unresolved D. The V end lost 4 bases, the J end lost 1 base, and 7 bases lay between the germline ends. This CDR3 is built from 13 residues. Germline V lookup: CDR1 LGHDT, CDR2 YNNKEL (reference sequence). CDR3 amino acids: CASSRTGNTEAFF. CDR3 in DNA: TGTGCCAGCAGCCGGACTGGGAACACTGAAGCTTTCTTT.

This chain uses TRBV6-5 with TRBJ1-3; no clear D gene. This CDR3 spans 13 amino acids. Trimming removed 6 bases at V and 1 base at J, with 7 bases between. The germline CDR1 and CDR2 sequences are MNHEY and SVGAGI. CDR3 coding DNA: TGTGCCAGCAGAGAGGGTTCTGGAAACACCATATATTTT. It is translated as CASREGSGNTIYF.

The rearrangement joins TRBV3-1 (or the pseudogene TRBV3-2) to TRBJ2-3, with a possible D match to TRBD2 (6 bases). Germline CDR1 LGHDT, CDR2 YNNKEL (reference sequence). Trimming left V 8 bases short and J 1 base short, with 19 bases between. The CDR3 totals 16 residues. The CDR3 is CASALSGVMGTDTQYF. The CDR3 bases are TGTGCCAGCGCCCTTTCGGGAGTAATGGGCACAGATACGCAGTATTTT.

The rearrangement uses TRBV5-1 and TRBJ2-4, with a weak D call TRBD2 (6 bases). The germline V gene has CDR1 SGHRS and CDR2 YFSETQ. This CDR3 has 14 residues. Trimming stripped 4 bases from V and 8 bases from J, with 16 bases between. CDR3 residues: CASSLGRQGDIQYF. In DNA, the CDR3 is TGCGCCAGCAGCCTAGGGAGGCAGGGTGACATTCAGTACTTC.

In nucleotides, the CDR3 is TGTGCCAGCAGCTTAGCGTTTGAGGGCGGGGAGCTGTTTTTT. Amino acids: CASSLAFEGGELFF. The chain carries TRBV7-2 and TRBJ2-2, with a weak D call TRBD2 (5 bases). With 0 bases removed from V and 7 bases from J, the gap between germline ends came to 9 bases. The CDR3 runs 14 residues. Germline loops: CDR1 SGHTA, CDR2 FQGNSA.

The V and J genes are TRBV24-1 and TRBJ2-1, with D perhaps TRBD1 (5 bases). Germline V lookup: CDR1 KGHDR, CDR2 SFDVKD. The V end was cut by 4 bases, the J end by 0 bases, with 15 bases between. The CDR3 sequence is 17 residues long. The CDR3 region is CATSEGQGLSSYNEQFF. CDR3 sequence (DNA): TGTGCCACCAGTGAGGGGCAAGGGCTGAGCTCCTACAATGAGCAGTTCTTC.

This chain links TRBV12-3 or TRBV12-4 with TRBJ2-5, with unresolved D. Trimming left V 5 bases short and J 1 base short, with 8 bases between. The CDR3 runs to 13 residues. CDR3 bases: TGTGCCAGCAGTATGACTGGCCAAGAGACCCAGTACTTC. Protein: CASSMTGQETQYF.

The CDR3 region has the DNA TGTGCCAGCAGCCAACTACCCGGGACTGCCTCCTACGAGCAGTACTTC. Translation: CASSQLPGTASYEQYF. The chain couples TRBV14 to TRBJ2-7, with a weak D call TRBD2 (6 bases). The CDR3 length is 16 residues. Germline V gene sequence: CDR1 SGHDN, CDR2 FVKESK. Trimming cost V 2 bases and J 0 bases, with 14 bases left between them.

V gene TRBV6-2 or TRBV6-3 combines with J gene TRBJ1-6; tentative D call: TRBD1 (5 bases). Germline V lookup: CDR1 MNHEY, CDR2 SVGEGT. The CDR3 extends over 17 amino acids. Trimming pared 4 bases from V and 0 bases from J, leaving 13 bases between. CDR3 sequence reads: CASSLNWGSSYNSPLHF. The CDR3 DNA sequence: TGTGCCAGCAGTTTAAACTGGGGCAGCTCCTATAATTCACCCCTCCACTTT.

With regard to this clone: The same CDR3 arises from other DNA sequences in this sample as well. CDR3 nucleotide sequence: TGTGCCAGCAGTTTATCAGGACAGAACTATGGCTACACCTTC. Translated, it gives CASSLSGQNYGYTF. This chain uses TRBV27 with TRBJ1-2; TRBD1 might be the D (6 bases). Trimming removed 0 bases at V and 2 bases at J, with 7 bases between. The CDR3 length is 14 residues. Germline lookup yields CDR1 MNHEY and CDR2 SMNVEV (reference sequence).

The V and J genes are TRBV3-1 (or the pseudogene TRBV3-2) and TRBJ2-7, with 8 bases aligning to TRBD1. There are 17 residues in the CDR3. Germline V gene data show CDR1 as LGHDT and CDR2 as YNNKEL (reference sequence). V lost 4 bases, J lost 2 bases, and 13 bases stayed unmatched. The CDR3 sequence is CASSRRPGTGIPYEQYF. The CDR3 DNA follows: TGTGCCAGCAGCCGCCGGCCAGGGACAGGCATCCCCTACGAGCAGTACTTC.

Only a few counts were recorded for this clone. The rearrangement joins TRBV5-1 to TRBJ2-3; no definite D call. Trimming removed 3 bases from V and 4 bases from J, with 12 bases in between. The CDR3 sequence is 14 residues long. The germline V gene has CDR1 SGHRS and CDR2 YFSETQ. CDR3 loop: CASSSYGRSDTQYF. The CDR3 DNA reads TGCGCCAGCAGCTCTTACGGTCGCTCAGATACGCAGTATTTT.

V is TRBV29-1 and J is TRBJ2-3, with D possibly being TRBD1 (6 bases). The ends were cut back, 6 bases at V and 3 bases at J, with 13 bases in the middle. The CDR3 totals 13 residues. Germline lookup yields CDR1 SQVTM and CDR2 ANQGSEA. The CDR3 reads CSVRPQGTDTQYF. CDR3 coding DNA: TGCAGCGTACGGCCACAGGGAACAGATACGCAGTATTTT.